The clone carrying this TCR beta chain was detected only a few times. Its specificity is not known. Trimming left V 0 bases short and J 0 bases short, with 12 bases between. CDR3 length: 16 amino acids. In germline, CDR1 is LGHDT, CDR2 YNNKEL (reference sequence). This sample stems from a study of T-cell memory formation after mild COVID-19. Across the study: TCR clusters were mostly confined to one donor each.

A single record per CDR3 protein comes from TCRdb applying MiXCR to the 5' RACE reads. Of almost 350,000 distinct CDR3 sequences listed, around a fifth were seen once; the top ten hold 21%. Findings and caveats of the study: SARS-CoV-2 specificity was not confirmed for second-wave clones peaking on day 37.

Sequencing input: PBMCs or a T cell subset sorted from them (not recorded which). The V gene is TRBV3-1, the J gene TRBJ2-7, with D unclear. The receptor was derived from a man aged 18 to 30 who had mild COVID-19 (a few samples of this study predate the infection). Cell type and time point are not known. The CDR3 sequence is CASSQDPSFPSYEQYF. CDR3 DNA sequence: TGTGCCAGCAGCCAAGATCCCAGTTTCCCCTCCTACGAGCAGTACTTC.